The present entry profiles one T cell receptor (beta chain) with its context. The germline CDR1 and CDR2 sequences are SGHNT and YENEEA. The CDR3 sequence is 14 residues long. The V gene lost 5 bases and the J gene lost 6 bases, with 17 bases spanning the gap. This specimen comes from a study of radiotherapy plus CTLA-4 blockade in lung cancer. Only in-frame clones appear in the TCRdb table, and some are missing; sequencing was by immunoSEQ multiplex PCR. The sample gives approximately 37,000 clones, under 80% of which show up once; around 8.9% is in the top ten. The J gene is TRBJ2-7, the V gene TRBV11-3; D is perhaps TRBD2 (7 bases). The sequences come from peripheral blood, collected from a patient treated with radiotherapy plus ipilimumab. The clonotype originates from a human donor with non-small cell lung cancer who had stable disease on radiotherapy plus ipilimumab. The CDR3 coding sequence is TGTGCCAGCAGCGGGGGGGCAGGGAGAGGCGAGCAGTACTTC. Translation: CASSGGAGRGEQYF.